This is a list of T cell receptor beta chains from one sample in a study of T cells after posttransplantation cyclophosphamide. Assay: immunoSEQ multiplex PCR; the TCRdb copy retains only in-frame clones and omits some. The repertoire consists of roughly 32,000 clones, with 75% to 95% occurring once and the leading ten covering 0.2% to 0.3%. Sequencing was done on a sample of naive CD4+ T cells sorted from PBMCs. These receptors were obtained from a woman in her sixties in good health, CMV-negative, and a related stem cell transplant donor. Each CDR3 is given with its conserved first and last residue. The D gene is left open where the match is weak. Part of the rows lack a size; the others show once, few, many or a class for expanded clones.

TRBJ2-2,TRBD2,TRBV7-3,NA,CASSPTSVWNTGELFF,TGTGCCAGCAGCCCGACTAGCGTGTGGAACACCGGGGAGCTGTTTTTT
TRBJ2-7,NA,TRBV13,NA,CASSLDYRVSGEQYF,TGTGCCAGCAGCTTAGATTACAGGGTATCGGGCGAGCAGTACTTC
TRBJ2-6,TRBD1,TRBV28,NA,CASSGGQGRPGANVLTF,TGTGCCAGCAGTGGGGGACAGGGGCGCCCAGGGGCCAACGTCCTGACTTTC
TRBJ1-1,NA,TRBV19,few,CASRDQGMGNTEAFF,TGTGCCAGTAGGGATCAGGGGATGGGGAACACTGAAGCTTTCTTT
TRBJ1-2,TRBD1,TRBV6-1,NA,CASSENRGQGYGYTF,TGTGCCAGCAGCGAAAACAGGGGGCAGGGGTATGGCTACACCTTC
TRBJ2-7,TRBD2,TRBV19,once,CASSAGGGLAPYEQYF,TGTGCCAGTAGTGCTGGAGGGGGACTAGCACCCTACGAGCAGTACTTC
TRBJ2-3,TRBD2,TRBV27,NA,CASLSGAGSDTQYF,TGTGCCAGCCTTAGCGGGGCGGGCTCAGATACGCAGTATTTT
TRBJ1-1,TRBD1,TRBV19,NA,CASSMGRQGAMNTEAFF,TGTGCCAGTAGTATGGGTCGACAGGGGGCAATGAACACTGAAGCTTTCTTT
TRBJ2-1,TRBD2,TRBV18,NA,CASSVLAGEYNEQFF,TGTGCCAGCTCTGTACTAGCGGGAGAATACAATGAGCAGTTCTTC
TRBJ2-7,NA,TRBV14,NA,CASSRSPRDKPYEQYF,TGTGCCAGCAGCCGAAGCCCCCGGGACAAACCATACGAGCAGTACTTC
TRBJ2-7,TRBD1,TRBV18,NA,CASSPGTGYYEQYF,TGTGCCAGCTCTCCCGGGACAGGGTACTACGAGCAGTACTTC
TRBJ1-1,TRBD1,TRBV2,NA,CASKSVDRANTEAFF,TGTGCCAGCAAAAGCGTCGACAGGGCGAACACTGAAGCTTTCTTT
TRBJ2-1,NA,TRBV7-9,NA,CASSLAGTINEQFF,TGTGCCAGCAGCTTAGCAGGGACAATCAATGAGCAGTTCTTC
TRBJ1-1,NA,TRBV6-6,NA,CASSYPQGRDTEAFF,TGTGCCAGCAGTTACCCACAGGGCCGGGACACTGAAGCTTTCTTT
TRBJ2-2,TRBD2,TRBV19,NA,CASRLTSVSTGELFF,TGTGCCAGTAGATTAACTAGCGTGAGCACCGGGGAGCTGTTTTTT
TRBJ1-2,TRBD1,TRBV6-5,NA,CASSLQGDYGYTF,TGTGCCAGCAGTTTACAGGGGGACTATGGCTACACCTTC
TRBJ1-2,TRBD1,TRBV4-3,NA,CASSQLGTGASLTF,TGCGCCAGCAGCCAATTGGGGACAGGGGCTTCCCTCACCTTC
TRBJ2-1,NA,TRBV30,once,CAWSVLQYNEQFF,TGTGCCTGGAGTGTCCTGCAGTACAATGAGCAGTTCTTC
TRBJ2-7,NA,TRBV10-3,once,CAISKGLPTDEQYF,TGTGCCATCAGCAAGGGACTCCCCACCGACGAGCAGTACTTC
TRBJ1-6,NA,TRBV7-2,NA,CASSLASGENSPLHF,TGTGCCAGCAGCTTAGCCTCAGGGGAGAATTCACCCCTCCACTTT
TRBJ1-5,TRBD1,TRBV30,NA,CAWAQGDYQPQHF,TGTGCGTGGGCACAGGGGGACTATCAGCCCCAGCATTTT
TRBJ2-1,TRBD1,TRBV2,NA,CASSPKGSPGGNEQFF,TGTGCCAGCAGCCCAAAAGGGAGTCCAGGGGGCAATGAGCAGTTCTTC
TRBJ1-5,NA,TRBV28,once,CASSWERPFSQHF,TGTGCCAGCAGCTGGGAGCGGCCGTTTTCGCAGCATTTT
TRBJ1-2,TRBD1,TRBV5-6,NA,CASSVRDRGDYGYTF,TGTGCCAGCAGCGTCCGGGACAGGGGAGACTATGGCTACACCTTC